This TCR beta chain was profiled in a study of blood T cell repertoires in COVID-19. Study summary: COVID-19 samples collected from the United States, Italy and Spain covered acute and convalescent phases. T cells, B-cell-depleted T cells, or PBMCs supplied cDNA or gDNA.

Sequencing used immunoSEQ multiplex PCR; TCRdb keeps in-frame clones, though not all of them. This sample has more than 100,000 clones, with less than 85% found just once. V lost 5 bases to trimming and J lost 15 bases, with 20 bases between them. The CDR3 loop spans 13 amino acids. The receptor was derived from a human donor with acute or convalescent COVID-19. The donor label of this sample is uncertain. The rearrangement uses TRBV12-3 or TRBV12-4 and TRBJ1-5; D is uncertain. Sequenced material: peripheral blood. Here the CDR3 reads CASSRPEEGAVHF. In DNA form, the CDR3 reads TGTGCCAGCAGTCGCCCCGAGGAGGGTGCGGTGCATTTT.